This T cell receptor (delta chain) appears in the sequencing data of a study of gamma-delta T cells after stem cell transplantation listed by TCRdb under 2016. CDR1 GEAIGNYY and CDR2 EKD were looked up in the germline V gene. Relative to germline, V is missing 1 base and J is missing 0 bases, with 1 base of the junction outside any gene match. Including cysteine and phenylalanine, the CDR3 has 15 amino acids. The kept DNA is CDR3 alone, 45 bases in frame from the first base. Libraries came from RT-PCR. TCRdb shows the sequencer as Illumina MiSeq. For TCRdb, the public reads were processed anew by CATT, and duplicate DNA sequences were folded into one row. The sample includes 2,000 to 2,500 delta-chain clones, with about 4% observed a single time. The ten largest account for around 40% of the sample. This clone was counted a few times. Its specific antigen is unknown. No per-base quality is available; no much larger clone lies one base away.

The chain is assembled from TRDV2 and TRDJ1; 10 junctional bases match TRDD3. The receptor comes from a human donor. It is not recorded whose cells these are; they may come from a transplant donor. Sequencing was done on a sample of gamma-delta T cells. Here the CDR3 is given as CACDTLGDYTDKLIF. The DNA sequence follows: TGTGCCTGTGACACACTGGGGGATTACACCGATAAACTCATCTTT.